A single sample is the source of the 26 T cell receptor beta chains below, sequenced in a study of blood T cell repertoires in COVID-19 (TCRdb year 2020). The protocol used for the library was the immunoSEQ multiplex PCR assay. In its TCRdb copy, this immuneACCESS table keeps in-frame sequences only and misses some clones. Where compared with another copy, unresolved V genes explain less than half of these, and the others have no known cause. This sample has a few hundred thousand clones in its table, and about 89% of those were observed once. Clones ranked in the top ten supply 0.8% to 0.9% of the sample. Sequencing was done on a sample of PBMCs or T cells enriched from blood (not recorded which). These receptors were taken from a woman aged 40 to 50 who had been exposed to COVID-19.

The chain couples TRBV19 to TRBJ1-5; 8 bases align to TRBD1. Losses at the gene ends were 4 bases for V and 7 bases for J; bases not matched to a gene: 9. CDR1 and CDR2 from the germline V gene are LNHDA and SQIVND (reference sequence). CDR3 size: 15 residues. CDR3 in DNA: TGTGCCAGTAGTACGAAGGACAGGGTGCGACAGCCCCAGCATTTT. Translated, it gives CASSTKDRVRQPQHF.

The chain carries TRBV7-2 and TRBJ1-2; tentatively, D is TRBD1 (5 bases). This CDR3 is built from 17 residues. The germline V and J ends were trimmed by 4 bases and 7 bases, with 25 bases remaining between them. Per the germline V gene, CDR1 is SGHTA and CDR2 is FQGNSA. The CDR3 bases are TGTGCCAGCAGCTCCCCCCTCGCAGGGTTGAGATCGGGTGGCTACACCTTC. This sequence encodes CASSSPLAGLRSGGYTF.

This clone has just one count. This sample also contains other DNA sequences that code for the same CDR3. DNA for the CDR3: TGTGCCAGCAGCTTCGGCAGGGACACTGAAGCTTTCTTT. This codes for CASSFGRDTEAFF. This chain links TRBV7-9 with TRBJ1-1; D perhaps matches TRBD1 (5 bases). Germline assignment: CDR1 SEHNR and CDR2 FQNEAQ (reference sequence). Trimming cost V 3 bases and J 3 bases, with 8 bases left between them. CDR3 size: 13 residues.

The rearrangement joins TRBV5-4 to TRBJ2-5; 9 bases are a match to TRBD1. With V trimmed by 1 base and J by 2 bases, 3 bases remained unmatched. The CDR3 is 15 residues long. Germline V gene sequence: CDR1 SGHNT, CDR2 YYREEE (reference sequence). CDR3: CASSLPGTGQETQYF. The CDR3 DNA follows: TGTGCCAGCAGCTTGCCCGGGACAGGGCAAGAGACCCAGTACTTC.

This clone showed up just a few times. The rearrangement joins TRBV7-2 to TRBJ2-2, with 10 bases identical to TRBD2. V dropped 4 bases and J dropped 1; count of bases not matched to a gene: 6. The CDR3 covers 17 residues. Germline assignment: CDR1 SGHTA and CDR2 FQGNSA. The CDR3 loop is CASSSRVAGGNTGELFF. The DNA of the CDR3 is TGTGCCAGCAGCTCCCGAGTAGCGGGAGGGAACACCGGGGAGCTGTTTTTT.

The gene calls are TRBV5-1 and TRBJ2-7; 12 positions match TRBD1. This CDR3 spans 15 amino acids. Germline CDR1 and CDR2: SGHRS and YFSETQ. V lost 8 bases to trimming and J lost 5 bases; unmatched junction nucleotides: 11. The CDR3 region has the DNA TGCGCCAGTAGAAAGATGGGACAGGGGGCACACGAGCAGTACTTC. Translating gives CASRKMGQGAHEQYF.

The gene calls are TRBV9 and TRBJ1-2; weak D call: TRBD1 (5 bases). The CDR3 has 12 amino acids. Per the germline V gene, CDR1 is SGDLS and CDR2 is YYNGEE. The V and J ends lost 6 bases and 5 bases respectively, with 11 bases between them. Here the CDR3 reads CASNRQGYGYTF. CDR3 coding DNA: TGTGCCAGCAATCGGCAGGGATATGGCTACACCTTC. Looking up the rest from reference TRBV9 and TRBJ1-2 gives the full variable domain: DSGVTQTPKHLITATGQRVTLRCSPRSGDLSVYWYQQSLDQGLQFLIQYYNGEERAKGNILERFSAQQFPDLHSELNLSSLELGDSALYFCASNRQGYGYTFGSGTRLTVV.

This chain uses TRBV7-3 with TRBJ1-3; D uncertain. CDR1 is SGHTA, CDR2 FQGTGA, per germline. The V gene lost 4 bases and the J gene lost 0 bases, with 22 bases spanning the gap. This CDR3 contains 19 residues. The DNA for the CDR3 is TGTGCCAGCAGCTCCTGGTGGGAGACAAACGTCAGCTCTGGAAACACCATATATTTT. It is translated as CASSSWWETNVSSGNTIYF.

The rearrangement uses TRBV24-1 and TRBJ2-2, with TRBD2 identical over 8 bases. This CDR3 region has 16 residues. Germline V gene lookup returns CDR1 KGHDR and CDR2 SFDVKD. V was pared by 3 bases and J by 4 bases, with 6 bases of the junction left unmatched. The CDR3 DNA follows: TGTGCCACCAGTGATCCGACAGCGGGGGTCACCGGGGAGCTGTTTTTT. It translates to CATSDPTAGVTGELFF.

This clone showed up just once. The CDR3 is CASSVANRNGYTF. CDR3 in DNA: TGTGCCAGCAGCGTAGCCAACAGAAATGGCTACACCTTC. The chain links TRBV9 to TRBJ1-2; no clear D gene. This CDR3 has 13 residues. V was clipped by 0 bases and J by 6 bases, with 9 bases between them. Germline V lookup: CDR1 SGDLS, CDR2 YYNGEE.

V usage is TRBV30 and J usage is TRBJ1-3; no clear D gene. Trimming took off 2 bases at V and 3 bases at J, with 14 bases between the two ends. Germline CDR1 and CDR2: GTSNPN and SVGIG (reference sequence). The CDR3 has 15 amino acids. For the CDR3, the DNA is TGTGCCTGGAGTCACAATCTACGGGATGGAAACACCATATATTTT. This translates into CAWSHNLRDGNTIYF.

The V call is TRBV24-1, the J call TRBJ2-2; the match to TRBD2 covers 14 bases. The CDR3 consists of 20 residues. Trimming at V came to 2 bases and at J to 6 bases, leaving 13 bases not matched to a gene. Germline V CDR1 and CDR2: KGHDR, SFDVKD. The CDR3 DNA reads TGTGCCACCAGTGATTCGGGACGGAAAGGACTAGCGGGAGGTCCCGGGGAGCTGTTTTTT. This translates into CATSDSGRKGLAGGPGELFF.

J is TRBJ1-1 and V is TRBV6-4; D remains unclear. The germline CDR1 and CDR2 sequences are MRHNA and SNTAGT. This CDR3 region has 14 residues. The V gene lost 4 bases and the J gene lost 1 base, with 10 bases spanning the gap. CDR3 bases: TGTGCCAGCAGTGTTAGCTTTGAGAACACTGAAGCTTTCTTT. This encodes CASSVSFENTEAFF.

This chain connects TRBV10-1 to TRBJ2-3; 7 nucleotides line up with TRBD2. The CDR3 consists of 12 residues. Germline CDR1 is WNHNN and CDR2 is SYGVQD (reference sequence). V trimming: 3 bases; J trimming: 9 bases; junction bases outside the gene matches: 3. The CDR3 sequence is CASSDGGGTQYF. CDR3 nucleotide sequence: TGCGCCAGCAGTGATGGGGGGGGGACGCAGTATTTT.

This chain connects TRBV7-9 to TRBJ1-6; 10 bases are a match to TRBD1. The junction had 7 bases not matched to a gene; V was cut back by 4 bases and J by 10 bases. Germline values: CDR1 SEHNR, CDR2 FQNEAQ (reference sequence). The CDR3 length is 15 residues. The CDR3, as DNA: TGTGCCAGCAGCTCAGGACAGGGGGGCGGATCACCCCTCCACTTT. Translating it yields CASSSGQGGGSPLHF.

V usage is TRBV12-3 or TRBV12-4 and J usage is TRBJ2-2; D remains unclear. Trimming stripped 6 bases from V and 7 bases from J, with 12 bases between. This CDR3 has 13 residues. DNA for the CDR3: TGTGCCAGCAGGGAGACGAACCACGGGGAGCTGTTTTTT. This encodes CASRETNHGELFF.

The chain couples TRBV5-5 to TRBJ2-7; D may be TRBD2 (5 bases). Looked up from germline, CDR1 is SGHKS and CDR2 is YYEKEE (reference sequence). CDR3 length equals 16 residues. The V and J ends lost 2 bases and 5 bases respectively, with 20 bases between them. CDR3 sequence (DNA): TGTGCCAGCAGCTTTGCGTTGGGGTCCTATAGCGACGAGCAGTACTTC. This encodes CASSFALGSYSDEQYF. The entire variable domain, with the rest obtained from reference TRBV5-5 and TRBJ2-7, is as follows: DAGVTQSPTHLIKTRGQQVTLRCSPISGHKSVSWYQQVLGQGPQFIFQYYEKEERGRGNFPDRFSARQFPNYSSELNVNALLLGDSALYLCASSFALGSYSDEQYFGPGTRLTVT.

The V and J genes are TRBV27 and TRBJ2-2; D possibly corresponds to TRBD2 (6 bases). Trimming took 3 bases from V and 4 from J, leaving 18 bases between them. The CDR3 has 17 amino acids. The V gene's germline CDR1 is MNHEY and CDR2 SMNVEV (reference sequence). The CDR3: CASSFLSGLSTTGELFF. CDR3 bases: TGTGCCAGCAGTTTTCTCTCGGGACTGTCTACCACCGGGGAGCTGTTTTTT.

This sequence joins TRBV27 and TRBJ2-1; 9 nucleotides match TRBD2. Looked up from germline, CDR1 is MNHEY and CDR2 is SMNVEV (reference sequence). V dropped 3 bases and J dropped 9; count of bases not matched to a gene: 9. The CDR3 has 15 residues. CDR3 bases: TGTGCCAGCAGTTTTTTTCTCGCTAGCGGGACTGAGCAGTTCTTC. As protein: CASSFFLASGTEQFF.

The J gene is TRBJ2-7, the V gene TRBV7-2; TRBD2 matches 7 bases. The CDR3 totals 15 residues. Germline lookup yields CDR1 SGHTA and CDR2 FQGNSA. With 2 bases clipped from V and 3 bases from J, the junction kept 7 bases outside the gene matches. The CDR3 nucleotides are TGTGCCAGCAGCTTAATGAGCGGGAATTTCTACGAGCAGTACTTC. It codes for CASSLMSGNFYEQYF.

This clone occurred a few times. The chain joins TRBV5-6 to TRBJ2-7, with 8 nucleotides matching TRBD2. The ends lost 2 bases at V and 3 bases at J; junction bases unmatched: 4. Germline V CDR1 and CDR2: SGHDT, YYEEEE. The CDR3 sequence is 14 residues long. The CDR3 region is CASSFPSGSYEQYF. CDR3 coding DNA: TGTGCCAGCAGCTTCCCAAGCGGGAGCTACGAGCAGTACTTC.

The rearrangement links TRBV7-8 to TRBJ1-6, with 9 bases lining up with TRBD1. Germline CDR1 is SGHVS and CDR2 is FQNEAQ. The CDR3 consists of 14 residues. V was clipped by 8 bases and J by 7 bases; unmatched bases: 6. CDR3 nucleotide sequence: TGTGCCAGCCGTAGGACAGGGGAAAATTCACCCCTCCACTTT. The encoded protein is CASRRTGENSPLHF.

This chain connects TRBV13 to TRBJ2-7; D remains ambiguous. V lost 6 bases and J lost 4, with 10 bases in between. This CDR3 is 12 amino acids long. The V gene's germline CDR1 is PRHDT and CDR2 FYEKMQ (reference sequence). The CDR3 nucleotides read TGTGCCAGCAGAGGCGGTGGGTACGAGCAGTACTTC. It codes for CASRGGGYEQYF.

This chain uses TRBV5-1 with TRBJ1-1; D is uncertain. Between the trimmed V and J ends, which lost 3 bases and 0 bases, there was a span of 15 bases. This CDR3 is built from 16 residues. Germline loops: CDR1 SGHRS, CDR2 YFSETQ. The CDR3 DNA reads TGCGCCAGCAGCTCACCAGAGGACGGGATGAACACTGAAGCTTTCTTT. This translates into CASSSPEDGMNTEAFF.

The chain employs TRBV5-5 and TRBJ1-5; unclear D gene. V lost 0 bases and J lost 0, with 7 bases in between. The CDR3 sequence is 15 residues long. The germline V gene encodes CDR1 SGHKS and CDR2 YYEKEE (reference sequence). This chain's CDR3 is CASSLDQYSNQPQHF. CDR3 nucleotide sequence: TGTGCCAGCAGCTTGGACCAGTATAGCAATCAGCCCCAGCATTTT. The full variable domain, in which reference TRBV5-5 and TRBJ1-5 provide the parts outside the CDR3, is DAGVTQSPTHLIKTRGQQVTLRCSPISGHKSVSWYQQVLGQGPQFIFQYYEKEERGRGNFPDRFSARQFPNYSSELNVNALLLGDSALYLCASSLDQYSNQPQHFGDGTRLSIL.

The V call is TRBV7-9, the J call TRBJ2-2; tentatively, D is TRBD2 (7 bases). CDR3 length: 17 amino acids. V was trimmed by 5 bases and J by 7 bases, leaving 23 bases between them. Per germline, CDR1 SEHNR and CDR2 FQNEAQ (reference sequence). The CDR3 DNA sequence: TGTGCCAGCAGCCCAAATGGGCGGGGGCGCTTAGACGGGGAGCTGTTTTTT. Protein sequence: CASSPNGRGRLDGELFF. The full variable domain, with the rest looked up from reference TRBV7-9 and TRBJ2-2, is DTGVSQNPRHKITKRGQNVTFRCDPISEHNRLYWYRQTLGQGPEFLTYFQNEAQLEKSRLLSDRFSAERPKGSFSTLEIQRTEQGDSAMYLCASSPNGRGRLDGELFFGEGSRLTVL.